The 27 T cell receptor beta chains given below trace back to one sample, sequenced in a study of shared clonotypes between healthy human individuals. Method: immunoSEQ multiplex PCR; TCRdb's copy keeps in-frame clones and lacks some. The sample holds 2 million to 3 million clones; approximately 94% are singletons and the top ten take 0.35% to 0.45%. The sample consisted of naive CD4+ T cells from PBMCs. The sample's subset: CD45RA+ positively selected. The receptors here all came from a man aged 18-30 years in good health. Some clones in this sample may be carry-over from other donors' samples.

V is TRBV19 and J is TRBJ1-5, with a weak D call TRBD1 (6 bases). This CDR3 comprises 15 residues. Germline CDR1 reads LNHDA; CDR2 reads SQIVND (reference sequence). The germline V and J ends were trimmed by 5 bases and 6 bases, with 17 bases remaining between them. CDR3 protein: CASSVPGGRGQPQHF. DNA for the CDR3: TGTGCCAGTAGTGTCCCGGGGGGGCGAGGTCAGCCCCAGCATTTT.

The V call is TRBV6-1, the J call TRBJ1-2, with TRBD1 matching over 8 bases. Germline CDR1 and CDR2: MNHNS and SASEGT. V trimming: 6 bases; J trimming: 6 bases; junction bases outside the gene matches: 6. This CDR3 comprises 13 residues. CDR3 nucleotide sequence: TGTGCCAGCAGGGAGACAGGGGACGATGGCTACACCTTC. Protein sequence: CASRETGDDGYTF.

This chain links TRBV15 with TRBJ1-4, with TRBD1 matching over 8 bases. Germline lookup yields CDR1 LNHNV and CDR2 YYDKDF (reference sequence). V trimming: 2 bases; J trimming: 4 bases; junction bases outside the gene matches: 3. The CDR3 extends over 15 amino acids. As DNA, the CDR3 is TGTGCCACCAGCAGATCCGACAGGGGTAATGAAAAACTGTTTTTT. This translates into CATSRSDRGNEKLFF.

The rearrangement links TRBV25-1 to TRBJ2-1; D unclear. The CDR3 is made up of 11 amino acids. Germline loops: CDR1 MGHDK, CDR2 SYGVNS. V was clipped by 4 bases and J by 7 bases, with 5 bases between them. The CDR3: CASSGMNEQFF. CDR3 DNA: TGTGCCAGCAGTGGGATGAATGAGCAGTTCTTC. Together with reference TRBV25-1 and TRBJ2-1, the CDR3 gives the full variable domain: EADIYQTPRYLVIGTGKKITLECSQTMGHDKMYWYQQDPGMELHLIHYSYGVNSTEKGDLSSESTVSRIRTEHFPLTLESARPSHTSQYLCASSGMNEQFFGPGTRLTVL.

The chain couples TRBV9 to TRBJ2-7; TRBD2 agrees at 12 bases. The CDR3 spans 14 residues. Trimming took 1 base from V and 9 from J; bases not matched to a gene: 5. Germline CDR1 SGDLS, CDR2 YYNGEE. The CDR3 loop reads CASSVSLAGGGQYF. In DNA, the CDR3 is TGTGCCAGCAGCGTAAGCCTAGCGGGAGGGGGGCAGTACTTC. Looking up the rest from reference TRBV9 and TRBJ2-7 gives the full variable domain: DSGVTQTPKHLITATGQRVTLRCSPRSGDLSVYWYQQSLDQGLQFLIQYYNGEERAKGNILERFSAQQFPDLHSELNLSSLELGDSALYFCASSVSLAGGGQYFGPGTRLTVT.

This clone was found a few times. The chain links TRBV5-1 to TRBJ1-1; maybe TRBD1 (6 bases). There are 15 residues in the CDR3. Trimming cost V 4 bases and J 1 base, with 14 bases left between them. The germline V gene encodes CDR1 SGHRS and CDR2 YFSETQ. In DNA, the CDR3 is TGCGCCAGCAGCCAGTCGTTACAGGGGAACACTGAAGCTTTCTTT. Its protein product is CASSQSLQGNTEAFF.

The chain recombines TRBV10-3 with TRBJ2-3, with D hard to call. Germline V lookup: CDR1 ENHRY, CDR2 SYGVKD. The CDR3 is 16 amino acids. V was clipped by 2 bases and J by 0 bases, with 12 bases between them. This chain's CDR3 is CAISERTGTSTDTQYF. The CDR3 nucleotides are TGTGCCATCAGTGAGAGGACCGGAACGAGCACAGATACGCAGTATTTT.

The chain carries TRBV7-6 and TRBJ2-1, with TRBD1 matching 7 bases. After removal of 5 bases from V and 4 bases from J, the junction contained 8 bases not matched to a gene. This CDR3 has 15 residues. Germline V gene sequence: CDR1 SGHVS, CDR2 FNYEAQ. The CDR3 nucleotides read TGTGCCAGCAGCCCACTACAGGGGCGGTACAATGAGCAGTTCTTC. It translates to CASSPLQGRYNEQFF.

V usage is TRBV28 and J usage is TRBJ2-7; possible D gene TRBD2, 7 bases. Germline V CDR1 and CDR2: MDHEN, SYDVKM. The ends were cut back, 7 bases at V and 1 base at J, with 23 bases in the middle. CDR3 size: 17 residues. DNA for the CDR3: TGTGCCAGCAATGATAGGGGGGGCGAAAAAGGGTCCTACGAGCAGTACTTC. Its protein product is CASNDRGGEKGSYEQYF.

This chain connects TRBV19 to TRBJ2-2; D is unresolved. Trimming took 5 bases from V and 7 from J, leaving 5 bases between them. The germline V gene encodes CDR1 LNHDA and CDR2 SQIVND (reference sequence). The CDR3 runs to 11 residues. CDR3 DNA sequence: TGTGCCAGTAGTGGTGGCGGGGAGCTGTTTTTT. The encoded protein is CASSGGGELFF.

The gene calls are TRBV18 and TRBJ2-3; D ambiguous. Germline CDR1 KGHSH, CDR2 LQKENI. CDR3 size: 13 residues. The germline V and J ends were trimmed by 2 bases and 2 bases, with 5 bases remaining between them. The CDR3 nucleotides read TGTGCCAGCTCACCAGGGTTCACAGATACGCAGTATTTT. As protein: CASSPGFTDTQYF.

The chain employs TRBV6-1 and TRBJ2-1, with 11 positions matching TRBD2. Germline CDR1 MNHNS, CDR2 SASEGT. V dropped 1 base and J dropped 7; count of bases not matched to a gene: 3. The CDR3 is 15 residues long. The CDR3 reads CASSEELAGVNEQFF. CDR3 in DNA: TGTGCCAGCAGTGAAGAACTAGCGGGAGTGAATGAGCAGTTCTTC.

The chain combines TRBV5-1 with TRBJ2-2, with 10 nucleotides matching TRBD2. The germline gives CDR1 SGHRS, CDR2 YFSETQ. The CDR3 runs 18 residues. The ends lost 3 bases at V and 0 bases at J; junction bases unmatched: 8. The DNA of the CDR3 is TGCGCCAGCAGCTGGAGGACTAGCGGCACCGCGAACACCGGGGAGCTGTTTTTT. Its protein product is CASSWRTSGTANTGELFF.

This chain joins TRBV7-3 and TRBJ2-1, with TRBD2 matching over 9 bases. The CDR3 is 16 amino acids. With 4 bases clipped from V and 7 bases from J, the junction kept 11 bases outside the gene matches. From germline, CDR1 is SGHTA and CDR2 FQGTGA. CDR3 coding DNA: TGTGCCAGCAGCTCCCCGGAGAGGCTAGCGGGGAATGAGCAGTTCTTC. Translated, it gives CASSSPERLAGNEQFF.

The chain employs TRBV5-1 and TRBJ2-6; D is unclear. The CDR3 is made up of 16 amino acids. Germline V CDR1 and CDR2: SGHRS, YFSETQ. V dropped 6 bases and J dropped 0 bases, with 13 bases sitting between them. In DNA, the CDR3 is TGCGCCAGCAACTTAATCCCAGACTCTGGGGCCAACGTCCTGACTTTC. This translates into CASNLIPDSGANVLTF. Based on the CDR3 plus reference TRBV5-1 and TRBJ2-6, the full variable domain is KAGVTQTPRYLIKTRGQQVTLSCSPISGHRSVSWYQQTPGQGLQFLFEYFSETQRNKGNFPGRFSGRQFSNSRSEMNVSTLELGDSALYLCASNLIPDSGANVLTFGAGSRLTVL.

This rearrangement joins TRBV7-9 to TRBJ1-4; the D gene is possibly TRBD1 (5 bases). Trimming took off 2 bases at V and 3 bases at J, with 10 bases between the two ends. The CDR3 sequence is 15 residues long. The germline gives CDR1 SEHNR, CDR2 FQNEAQ (reference sequence). The CDR3 DNA follows: TGTGCCAGCAGCTTATTAGGGGCTCCTAATGAAAAACTGTTTTTT. Its protein is CASSLLGAPNEKLFF.

This clone has just a few counts. CDR3 bases: TGTGCCAGCTCACCGCCGACAGGCTTTAACACTGAAGCTTTCTTT. Translating gives CASSPPTGFNTEAFF. The rearrangement joins TRBV18 to TRBJ1-1; D is perhaps TRBD1 (6 bases). This CDR3 is built from 15 residues. CDR1 is KGHSH and CDR2 is LQKENI in the germline V gene. V was trimmed by 3 bases and J by 2 bases, leaving 13 bases between them.

V and J are TRBV18 and TRBJ1-5; 8 bases map to TRBD1. Germline assignment: CDR1 KGHSH and CDR2 LQKENI. This CDR3 is 15 amino acids long. With V trimmed by 3 bases and J by 5 bases, 6 bases remained unmatched. The CDR3: CASSPRGQVDQPQHF. In DNA, the CDR3 is TGTGCCAGCTCACCGAGGGGACAGGTTGATCAGCCCCAGCATTTT.

As for this clone: The same CDR3 also results from other DNA sequences found in this sample. This sequence joins TRBV9 and TRBJ2-5; D perhaps matches TRBD1 (5 bases). Trimming cost V 2 bases and J 2 bases, with 7 bases left between them. The CDR3 has 13 residues. Germline V lookup: CDR1 SGDLS, CDR2 YYNGEE. The CDR3 spells CASSVDSQETQYF. CDR3 DNA sequence: TGTGCCAGCAGCGTCGACAGTCAAGAGACCCAGTACTTC.

This rearrangement joins TRBV4-2 to TRBJ1-5; D gene uncertain. CDR3 length: 13 residues. Germline V gives CDR1 LGHNA, CDR2 YNFKEQ. The V end lost 1 base, the J end lost 13 bases, and 14 bases lay between the germline ends. The CDR3 here is CASSQADRSAQHF. The CDR3 DNA follows: TGTGCCAGCAGCCAAGCGGATCGTTCAGCTCAGCATTTT.

Comments on this clone: An end of the junction differs from the germline gene, which may be a read error. At the DNA level, this CDR3 is encoded by other sequences in the same sample as well. This rearrangement joins TRBV27 to TRBJ1-1, with 12 positions matching TRBD1. The germline CDR1 and CDR2 sequences are MNHEY and SMNVEV (reference sequence). The CDR3 extends over 20 amino acids. The CDR3 DNA is TGCGCCAGCAGTTTATCCCCGCAACGGGACAGGGGGCGCAAGAACACTGAAGCTTTCTTT. Protein sequence: CASSLSPQRDRGRKNTEAFF.

V is TRBV6-1 and J is TRBJ2-7; D is perhaps TRBD1 (6 bases). Looked up from germline, CDR1 is MNHNS and CDR2 is SASEGT. V was pared by 2 bases and J by 3 bases, with 14 bases between. This CDR3 is 15 amino acids long. The CDR3 region is CASSERAGAGYEQYF. CDR3 DNA sequence: TGTGCCAGCAGTGAACGAGCAGGGGCGGGCTACGAGCAGTACTTC.

The chain joins TRBV27 to TRBJ1-2; 7 bases fit TRBD1. J gave up 3 bases and V 5 bases, and 6 bases lay outside the gene matches. There are 14 residues in the CDR3. The V gene's germline CDR1 is MNHEY and CDR2 SMNVEV (reference sequence). CDR3 bases: TGTGCCAGCAGTCATCTCGGACAGGACTATGGCTACACCTTC. It codes for CASSHLGQDYGYTF.

J is TRBJ2-2 and V is TRBV7-3; 13 bases are shared with TRBD2. The CDR3 is 17 amino acids. The germline gives CDR1 SGHTA, CDR2 FQGTGA. The V segment lost 6 bases and the J segment 7 bases; nucleotides outside the gene matches: 11. CDR3 in DNA: TGTGCCAGCAGGATAGGGACTAGCGGGACCGGTGGCGGGGAGCTGTTTTTT. Residues: CASRIGTSGTGGGELFF.

The V and J genes are TRBV14 and TRBJ2-2; D is ambiguous. Per the germline V gene, CDR1 is SGHDN and CDR2 is FVKESK. The CDR3 covers 21 residues. The V gene lost 1 base and the J gene lost 7 bases, with 31 bases spanning the gap. The CDR3 DNA follows: TGTGCCAGCAGCCAAGTTAGATTCTTTCTCAGGTTGGTTCTGCCCGGCGGGGAGCTGTTTTTT. Translating gives CASSQVRFFLRLVLPGGELFF.

V is TRBV15 and J is TRBJ2-4; D possibly corresponds to TRBD1 (6 bases). The CDR3 sequence is 15 residues long. V was cut by 3 bases and J by 3 bases, with 12 bases left in between. CDR1 and CDR2 (germline): LNHNV, YYDKDF (reference sequence). The CDR3 here is CATSSYRVDKNIQYF. The DNA of the CDR3 is TGTGCCACCAGCAGTTACAGGGTAGACAAAAACATTCAGTACTTC.

The rearrangement uses TRBV7-3 and TRBJ2-1; D uncertain. V lost 5 bases and J lost 10, with 9 bases in between. The CDR3 runs 11 residues. CDR1 SGHTA and CDR2 FQGTGA come from the germline V gene. The DNA of the CDR3 is TGTGCCAGCAGCATAGCTGACGAGCAGTTCTTC. Translating it yields CASSIADEQFF.